The present T cell receptor (beta chain) was sequenced within a study of radiation and T cells in renal cell carcinoma. Background on the study: Nephrectomy followed 15 Gy stereotactic body radiation by 4 weeks. Study results and limitations: Without pretreatment biopsies, baseline tumor clonotype presence was undetermined. Top tumor clonotypes rose in blood 2 weeks post-radiation, then contracted.

Time point of the sample: blood 2 weeks post-SBRT. Indicated treatment: 15 Gy SBRT to primary tumor, nephrectomy 4 weeks later. The patient's renal cell carcinoma had clear cell pathology. This CDR3 is built from 16 residues. V trimming: 1 base; J trimming: 7 bases; junction bases outside the gene matches: 16. Germline lookup yields CDR1 GTSNPN and CDR2 SVGIG (reference sequence). Data came from immunoSEQ multiplex PCR; TCRdb stores just in-frame clones and leaves some out. The sample contains some 150,000 clones, approximately 86% of which appear only once. In regard to this clone: Its antigen is as yet unknown.

The TCR sequence derives from a woman aged 50 to 60 with renal cell carcinoma. This specimen consisted of blood, obtained from a patient whose treatment included radiotherapy and nephrectomy. The chain links TRBV30 to TRBJ2-7; 7 bases fit TRBD2. CDR3: CAWSGVGRASGWEQYF. In nucleotides, the CDR3 is TGTGCCTGGAGTGGAGTTGGGAGGGCCTCGGGTTGGGAGCAGTACTTC.